One sample yielded the 5 T cell receptor beta chains listed below, sequenced in a study of T cell repertoires in cytomegalovirus infection. TCRdb re-called the reads through MiXCR, storing one row per CDR3 protein. The data show fewer than 300,000 distinct CDR3 sequences, with roughly 26% seen just once and about 14% held by the top ten. Sequencing input: PBMCs. The receptors here all came from a human donor in good health (CMV status not recorded). Some clones in this sample may be carry-over from other donors' samples.

This clonotype was observed a few times. The chain has TRBV11-2 and TRBJ2-3; D uncertain. The V end lost 5 bases, the J end lost 4 bases, and 19 bases lay between the germline ends. The length of the CDR3 is 16 residues. Germline V CDR1 and CDR2: SGHAT, FQNNGV. The DNA for the CDR3 is TGTGCCAGCAGCCGAAGAGTCCCGGGTTCCGCAGATACGCAGTATTTT. It specifies CASSRRVPGSADTQYF. Full variable domain (rest looked up from reference TRBV11-2 and TRBJ2-3): EAGVAQSPRYKIIEKRQSVAFWCNPISGHATLYWYQQILGQGPKLLIQFQNNGVVDDSQLPKDRFSAERLKGVDSTLKIQPAKLEDSAVYLCASSRRVPGSADTQYFGPGTRLTVL.

This clonotype was counted many times. The chain has TRBV7-2 and TRBJ2-7, with a possible D match to TRBD2 (6 bases). The CDR3 spans 16 residues. Trimming cost V 2 bases and J 2 bases, with 16 bases left between them. Germline V gene lookup returns CDR1 SGHTA and CDR2 FQGNSA. CDR3: CASSLRFGSQAYEQYF. CDR3 sequence (DNA): TGTGCCAGCAGCTTACGATTCGGGAGTCAAGCCTACGAGCAGTACTTC. The full variable domain, its missing parts supplied by reference TRBV7-2 and TRBJ2-7, is GAGVSQSPSNKVTEKGKDVELRCDPISGHTALYWYRQSLGQGLEFLIYFQGNSAPDKSGLPSDRFSAERTGGSVSTLTIQRTQQEDSAVYLCASSLRFGSQAYEQYFGPGTRLTVT.

This clonotype was counted many times. The rearrangement joins TRBV7-8 to TRBJ1-6, with TRBD1 as a possible D gene (5 bases). Trimming took 3 bases from V and 7 from J, leaving 13 bases between them. Germline V gives CDR1 SGHVS, CDR2 FQNEAQ. The CDR3 length is 15 residues. The CDR3 sequence: CASSFSGGWNSPLHF. In nucleotides, the CDR3 is TGTGCCAGCAGCTTTAGCGGGGGGTGGAATTCACCCCTCCACTTT.

This clonotype was detected a few times. This chain uses TRBV7-2 with TRBJ1-3; D remains ambiguous. Trimming removed 6 bases from V and 0 bases from J, with 9 bases in between. Germline values: CDR1 SGHTA, CDR2 FQGNSA. The CDR3 length is 14 residues. The CDR3 region is CASREPGSGNTIYF. The CDR3 coding sequence is TGTGCCAGCAGAGAACCAGGCTCTGGAAACACCATATATTTT.

This rearrangement joins TRBV20-1 to TRBJ2-1, with D perhaps TRBD2 (5 bases). Germline values: CDR1 DFQATT, CDR2 SNEGSKA (reference sequence). Trimming removed 6 bases at V and 6 bases at J, with 21 bases between. The CDR3 extends over 15 amino acids. The CDR3 region has the DNA TGCAGTGCAACCGCTACTAGTTCCGAAATCAATGAGCAGTTCTTC. Its protein product is CSATATSSEINEQFF.